Many counts were recorded for the clone carrying this T cell receptor beta chain. The target antigen is unknown. This specimen belongs to a study of T-cell memory formation after mild COVID-19. TCRdb reprocessed the 5' RACE reads with MiXCR, giving one entry per CDR3 protein. In the table there are about 45,000 distinct CDR3 sequences, roughly 7.2% of which are singletons. Findings and caveats of the study: Confirmation of SARS-CoV-2 specificity was lacking for second-wave clones peaking day 37.

Germline-derived CDR1 and CDR2 are DFQATT and SNEGSKA (reference sequence). This CDR3 is 13 amino acids long. Trimming removed 3 bases from V and 5 bases from J, with 11 bases in between. This chain uses TRBV20-1 with TRBJ1-5; no firm D call. The clonotype was recovered from a man aged 18 to 35 who had mild COVID-19 (a few samples of this study predate the infection). Cell type and time point are not known. The specimen was PBMCs or a T cell subset sorted from them (not recorded which). The CDR3 is CSASSGLDQPQHF. The CDR3 coding sequence is TGCAGTGCTAGTTCGGGGTTGGATCAGCCCCAGCATTTT.